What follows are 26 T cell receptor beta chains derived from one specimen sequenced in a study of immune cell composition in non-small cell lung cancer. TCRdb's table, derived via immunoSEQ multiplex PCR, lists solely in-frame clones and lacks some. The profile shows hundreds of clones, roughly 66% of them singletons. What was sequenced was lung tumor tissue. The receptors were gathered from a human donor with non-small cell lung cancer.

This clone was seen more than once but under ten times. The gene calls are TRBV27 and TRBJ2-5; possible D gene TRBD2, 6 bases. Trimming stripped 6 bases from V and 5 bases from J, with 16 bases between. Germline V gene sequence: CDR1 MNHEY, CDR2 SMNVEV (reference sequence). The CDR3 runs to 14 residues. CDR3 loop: CASRDGGGVETQYF. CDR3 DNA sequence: TGTGCCAGCAGGGATGGCGGAGGGGTGGAGACCCAGTACTTC.

DNA for the CDR3: TGTGCCAGCAGCCCGACAGGGGTTTCCCAAGAGACCCAGTACTTC. Protein sequence: CASSPTGVSQETQYF. V is TRBV7-3 and J is TRBJ2-5; 8 bases match TRBD1. J lost 1 base, V lost 5 bases, and 6 bases had no gene match. The germline gives CDR1 SGHTA, CDR2 FQGTGA. This CDR3 is 15 amino acids long. Variable domain in full (rest from reference TRBV7-3 and TRBJ2-5): GAGVSQTPSNKVTEKGKYVELRCDPISGHTALYWYRQSLGQGPEFLIYFQGTGAADDSGLPNDRFFAVRPEGSVSTLKIQRTERGDSAVYLCASSPTGVSQETQYFGPGTRLLVL.

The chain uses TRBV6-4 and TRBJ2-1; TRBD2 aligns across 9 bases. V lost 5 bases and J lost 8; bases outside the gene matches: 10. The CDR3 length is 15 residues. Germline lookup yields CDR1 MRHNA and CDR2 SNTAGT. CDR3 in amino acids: CASSRPSGMGDEQFF. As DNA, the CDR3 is TGTGCCAGCAGTCGGCCTAGCGGGATGGGGGATGAGCAGTTCTTC.

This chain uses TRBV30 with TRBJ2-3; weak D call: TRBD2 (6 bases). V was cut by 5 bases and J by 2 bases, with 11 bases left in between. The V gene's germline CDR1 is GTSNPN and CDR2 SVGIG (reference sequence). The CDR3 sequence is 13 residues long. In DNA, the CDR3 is TGTGCCTGGGGAGGGCAGGCCACAGATACGCAGTATTTT. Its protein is CAWGGQATDTQYF.

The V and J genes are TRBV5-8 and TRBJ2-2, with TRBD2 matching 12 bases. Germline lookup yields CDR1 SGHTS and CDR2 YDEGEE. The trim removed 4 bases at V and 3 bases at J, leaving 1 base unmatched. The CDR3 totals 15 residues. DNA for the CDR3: TGTGCCAGCAGCCGACTAGCGGGAGACACCGGGGAGCTGTTTTTT. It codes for CASSRLAGDTGELFF.

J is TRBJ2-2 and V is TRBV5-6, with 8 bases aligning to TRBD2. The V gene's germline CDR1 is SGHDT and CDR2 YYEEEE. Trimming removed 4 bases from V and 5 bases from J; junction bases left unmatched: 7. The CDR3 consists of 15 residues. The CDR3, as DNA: TGTGCCAGCAGCCGGGGCCAGCGGGAGACCGGGGAGCTGTTTTTT. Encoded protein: CASSRGQRETGELFF.

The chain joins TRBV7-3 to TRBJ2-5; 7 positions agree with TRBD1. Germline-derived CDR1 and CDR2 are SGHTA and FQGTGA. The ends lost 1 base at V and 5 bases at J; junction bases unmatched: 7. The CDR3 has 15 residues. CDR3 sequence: CASSLSGTVVETQYF. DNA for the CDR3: TGTGCCAGCAGCTTAAGTGGGACAGTCGTGGAGACCCAGTACTTC.

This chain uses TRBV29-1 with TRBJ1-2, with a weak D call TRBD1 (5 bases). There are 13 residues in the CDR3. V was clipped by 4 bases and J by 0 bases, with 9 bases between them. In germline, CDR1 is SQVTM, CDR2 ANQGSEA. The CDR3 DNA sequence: TGCAGCGTTGCTGGGGACTCTAACTATGGCTACACCTTC. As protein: CSVAGDSNYGYTF.

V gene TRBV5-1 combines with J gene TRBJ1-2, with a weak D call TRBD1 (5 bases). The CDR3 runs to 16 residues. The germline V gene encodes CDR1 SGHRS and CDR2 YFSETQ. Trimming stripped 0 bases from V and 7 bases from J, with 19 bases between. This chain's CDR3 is CASSLDFAGQAGGYTF. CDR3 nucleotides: TGCGCCAGCAGCTTGGATTTCGCAGGACAAGCGGGTGGCTACACCTTC.

CDR3 residues: CASSYSTRGKGEQFF. DNA for the CDR3: TGTGCCAGCAGTTACTCGACCAGGGGCAAGGGTGAGCAGTTCTTC. The chain joins TRBV6-6 to TRBJ2-1; weak D call: TRBD1 (6 bases). Germline V gives CDR1 MNHNY, CDR2 SVGAGI (reference sequence). Deletions cut 0 bases from V and 9 bases from J, with 15 bases between. CDR3 length: 15 amino acids.

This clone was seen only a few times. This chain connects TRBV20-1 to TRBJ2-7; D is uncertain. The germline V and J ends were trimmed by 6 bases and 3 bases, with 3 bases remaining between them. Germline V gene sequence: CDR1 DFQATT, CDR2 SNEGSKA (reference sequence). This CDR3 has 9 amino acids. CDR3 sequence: CSANYEQYF. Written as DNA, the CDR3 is TGCAGTGCCAACTACGAGCAGTACTTC.

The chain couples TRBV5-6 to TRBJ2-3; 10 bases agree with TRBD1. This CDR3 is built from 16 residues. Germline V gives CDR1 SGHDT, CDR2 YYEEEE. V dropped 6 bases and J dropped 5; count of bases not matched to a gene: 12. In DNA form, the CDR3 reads TGTGCCAGCAACCGATGGGGGACAGGGGTGGAAGATACGCAGTATTTT. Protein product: CASNRWGTGVEDTQYF.

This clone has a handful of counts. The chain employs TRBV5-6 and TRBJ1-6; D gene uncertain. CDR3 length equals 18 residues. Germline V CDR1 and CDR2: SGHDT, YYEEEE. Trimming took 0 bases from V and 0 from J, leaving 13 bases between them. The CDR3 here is CASSLVQDWSSYNSPLHF. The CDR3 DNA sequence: TGTGCCAGCAGCTTGGTGCAGGACTGGAGCTCCTATAATTCACCCCTCCACTTT.

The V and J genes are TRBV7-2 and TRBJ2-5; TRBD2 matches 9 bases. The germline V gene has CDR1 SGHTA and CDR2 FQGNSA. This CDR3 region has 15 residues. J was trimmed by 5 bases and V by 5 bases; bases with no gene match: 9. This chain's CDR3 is CASSPGRAGGETQYF. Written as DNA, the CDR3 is TGTGCCAGCAGCCCAGGGCGGGCGGGGGGGGAGACCCAGTACTTC. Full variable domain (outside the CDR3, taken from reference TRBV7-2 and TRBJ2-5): GAGVSQSPSNKVTEKGKDVELRCDPISGHTALYWYRQSLGQGLEFLIYFQGNSAPDKSGLPSDRFSAERTGGSVSTLTIQRTQQEDSAVYLCASSPGRAGGETQYFGPGTRLLVL.

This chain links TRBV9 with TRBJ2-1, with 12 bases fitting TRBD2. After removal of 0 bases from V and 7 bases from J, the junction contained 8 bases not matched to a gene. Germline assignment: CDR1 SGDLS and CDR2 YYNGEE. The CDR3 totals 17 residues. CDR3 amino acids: CASSVASGGAFWNEQFF. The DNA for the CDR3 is TGTGCCAGCAGCGTAGCTAGCGGGGGGGCCTTTTGGAATGAGCAGTTCTTC. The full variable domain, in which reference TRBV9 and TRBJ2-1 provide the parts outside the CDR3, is DSGVTQTPKHLITATGQRVTLRCSPRSGDLSVYWYQQSLDQGLQFLIQYYNGEERAKGNILERFSAQQFPDLHSELNLSSLELGDSALYFCASSVASGGAFWNEQFFGPGTRLTVL.

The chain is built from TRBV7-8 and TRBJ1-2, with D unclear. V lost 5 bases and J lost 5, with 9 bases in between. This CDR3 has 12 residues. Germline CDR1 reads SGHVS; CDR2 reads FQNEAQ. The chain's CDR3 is CASSLGGYGYTF. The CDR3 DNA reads TGTGCCAGCAGCCTCGGAGGATATGGCTACACCTTC.

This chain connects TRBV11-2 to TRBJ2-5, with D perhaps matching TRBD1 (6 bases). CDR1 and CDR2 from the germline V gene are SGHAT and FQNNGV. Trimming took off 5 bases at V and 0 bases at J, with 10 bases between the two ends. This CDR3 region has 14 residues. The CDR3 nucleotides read TGTGCCAGCAGCGTGGACAGCCACCAAGAGACCCAGTACTTC. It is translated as CASSVDSHQETQYF.

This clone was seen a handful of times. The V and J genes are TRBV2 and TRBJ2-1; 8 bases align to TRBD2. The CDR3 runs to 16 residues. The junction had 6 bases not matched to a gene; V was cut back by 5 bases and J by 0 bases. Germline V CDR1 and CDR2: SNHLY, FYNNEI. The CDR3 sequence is CASSYSSGSSYNEQFF. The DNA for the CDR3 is TGTGCCAGCAGTTACAGCAGCGGGAGCTCCTACAATGAGCAGTTCTTC. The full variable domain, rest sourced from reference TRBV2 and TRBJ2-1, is EPEVTQTPSHQVTQMGQEVILRCVPISNHLYFYWYRQILGQKVEFLVSFYNNEISEKSEIFDDQFSVERPDGSNFTLKIRSTKLEDSAMYFCASSYSSGSSYNEQFFGPGTRLTVL.

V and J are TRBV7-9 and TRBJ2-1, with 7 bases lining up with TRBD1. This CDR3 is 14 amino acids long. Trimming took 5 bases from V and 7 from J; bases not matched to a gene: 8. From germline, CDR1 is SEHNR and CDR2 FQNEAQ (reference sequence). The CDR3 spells CASSPGTARNEQFF. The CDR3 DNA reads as TGTGCCAGCAGCCCCGGGACAGCTCGGAATGAGCAGTTCTTC.

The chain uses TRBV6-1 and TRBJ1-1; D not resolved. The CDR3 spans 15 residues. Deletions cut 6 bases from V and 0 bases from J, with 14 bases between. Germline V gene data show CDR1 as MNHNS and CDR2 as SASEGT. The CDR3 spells CASSAELIMNTEAFF. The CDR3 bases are TGTGCCAGCAGCGCTGAGTTGATCATGAACACTGAAGCTTTCTTT.

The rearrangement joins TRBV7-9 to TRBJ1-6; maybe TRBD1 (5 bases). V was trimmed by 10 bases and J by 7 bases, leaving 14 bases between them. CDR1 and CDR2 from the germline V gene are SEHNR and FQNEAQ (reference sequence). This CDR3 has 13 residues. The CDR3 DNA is TGTGCCATCGGGAGTTGGGGGAATTCACCCCTCCACTTT. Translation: CAIGSWGNSPLHF.

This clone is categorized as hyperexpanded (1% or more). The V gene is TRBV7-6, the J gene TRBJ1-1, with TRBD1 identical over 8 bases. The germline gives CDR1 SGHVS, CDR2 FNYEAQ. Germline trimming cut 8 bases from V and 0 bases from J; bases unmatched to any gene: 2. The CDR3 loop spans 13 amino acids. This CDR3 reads CASGQGLNTEAFF. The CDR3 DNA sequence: TGTGCCAGCGGACAGGGTCTGAACACTGAAGCTTTCTTT.

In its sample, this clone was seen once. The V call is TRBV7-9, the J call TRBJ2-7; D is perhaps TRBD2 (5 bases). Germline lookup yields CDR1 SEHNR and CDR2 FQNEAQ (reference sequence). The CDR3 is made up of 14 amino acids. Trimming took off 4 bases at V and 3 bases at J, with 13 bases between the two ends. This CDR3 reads CASSSFRTVYEQYF. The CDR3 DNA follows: TGTGCCAGCAGCTCTTTCCGGACTGTCTACGAGCAGTACTTC.

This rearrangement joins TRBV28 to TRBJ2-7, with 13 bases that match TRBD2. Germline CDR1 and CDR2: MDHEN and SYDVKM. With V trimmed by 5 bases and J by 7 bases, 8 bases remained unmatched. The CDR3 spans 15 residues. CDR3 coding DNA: TGTGCCAGCAGTCTCGGGACTAGCGGGAATGGGGAGCAGTACTTC. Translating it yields CASSLGTSGNGEQYF.

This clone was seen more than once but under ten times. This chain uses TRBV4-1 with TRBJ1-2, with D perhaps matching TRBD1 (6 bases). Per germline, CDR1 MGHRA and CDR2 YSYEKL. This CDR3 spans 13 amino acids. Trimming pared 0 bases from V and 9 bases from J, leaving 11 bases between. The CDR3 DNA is TGCGCCAGCAGCCAAGATAGGGACAAGAGCTACACCTTC. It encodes CASSQDRDKSYTF.

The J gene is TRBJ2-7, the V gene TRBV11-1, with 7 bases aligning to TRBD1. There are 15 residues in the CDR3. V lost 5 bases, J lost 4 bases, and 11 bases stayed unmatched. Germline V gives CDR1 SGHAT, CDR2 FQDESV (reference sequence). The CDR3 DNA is TGTGCCAGCAGCAGGGACAGACTTTTGACATACGAGCAGTACTTC. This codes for CASSRDRLLTYEQYF.